This record looks at one T cell receptor (beta chain) sequence and its context. This clone was detected a few times. Its specific antigen is unknown. Base quality data are lacking; no much larger clone is found one base away. The CDR3 holds 16 amino acids from the cysteine to the phenylalanine. The retained sequence is limited to the CDR3, 48 bases, with the frame set at the first base. V and J are truncated by 5 bases and 1 base respectively, leaving an intervening sequence of 18 bases. From the germline V gene, CDR1 is MGHDK and CDR2 is SYGVNS. Preparation of the library involved the immunoSEQ multiplex PCR assay. A mixture of 60 forward primers for TCR Vbeta segments and 13 reverse primers for TCR Jbeta segments was used in the multiplex PCR. The CDR3 region of rearranged TCR beta genes was amplified from genomic DNA with a multiplex PCR assay. The amplified TCR beta libraries were sequenced on the Illumina HiSeq System as 87-base-pair reads. The study's own analysis went as follows. Across the 670 or so repertoires, a later analysis counted tens of millions of unique TCR beta chains, some 11 million of which were shared by at least two donors. To remove PCR and sequencing errors, raw reads were error-corrected and collapsed into unique sequences using a nearest-neighbor algorithm that merged closely related sequences. To assign V, D and J gene segments, CDR3 sequences were aligned to IMGT reference sequences. For a sequence to be retained, a match of at least six nucleotides to both a V gene segment and a J gene segment was required. A rearrangement was called productive if the CDR3 had no stop codons and remained in frame with V and J, and every other rearrangement was called non-productive. Following IMGT convention, CDR3 was defined as the stretch from the second conserved V-encoded cysteine to the conserved J-encoded phenylalanine. The earlier analysis of about 500 of the donors excluded sequences that lacked an unambiguous match to a single V gene segment. An earlier analysis of 550 to 650 of the donors classified V segments as functional when productive rearrangements were above 56.7% and as segregating when the standard deviation between donors was above 5%. To diagnose cytomegalovirus status from the catalog of TCR beta chain sequences, a statistical classification framework was built. In a later analysis, V and J genes were assigned by comparing TCR nucleotide sequences against IMGT/GENE-DB human TR gene sequences. A later analysis assigned CDR3 sequences and most-parsimonious VDJ recombination scenarios with the TCRdist pipeline. In a later analysis, each TCR beta chain was defined by its CDR3 amino acid sequence together with its V-gene family, and reads without a unique V-gene family were excluded. To address suspected cross-contamination and a sequencing artifact, a later analysis removed around 600 highly shared, low-generation-probability nucleotide sequences. In a later analysis, a clonal expansion index was calculated for each public chain from normalized within-repertoire ranks of inferred template counts. In a later analysis, generation probabilities were computed using a VDJ recombination model fitted to out-of-frame rearrangements, and the results were checked against IGoR. In a later analysis, TCR-TCR, TCR-HLA and TCR-CMV co-occurrence was scored with hypergeometric tests, and a repertoire-size bias correction was applied to TCR pairs. In a later analysis, false discovery rates were estimated by permuting HLA or CMV assignments 20 times. In a later analysis, co-occurring TCRs were grouped with DBSCAN, and TCRdist sequence similarity was added when clustering was performed within HLA-allele-positive subsets. Co-occurrence clustering excluded repertoires with fewer than 30,000 or more than 120,000 public chains, plus five with anomalous nucleotide sharing. TCRdb mirrors the immuneACCESS table, restricted to in-frame sequences. Some clones are absent from its copies; in checked studies, under half trace to an unresolved V gene, and the reason for the others is unknown. V, J and clone size reflect that table, while D and trimming were determined from the DNA. The sample table lists 160,000 or so clones, roughly 82% of them with a count of one. The ten largest clones add up to under 8% of the sample.

The cohort comprised 666 healthy bone marrow donors. All cohort members were sampled while nominally healthy, although unrecorded immune exposures were likely present. The donor tested CMV seropositive and was one of the 289 seropositive cohort members. A peripheral blood sample was provided by each donor, and peripheral blood mononuclear cells were used for TCR beta sequencing. Genomic DNA extraction from the blood cell samples was performed with the Qiagen DNeasy Blood Extraction Kit. This record belongs to a study of cytomegalovirus exposure and HLA in healthy donors (dated by TCRdb to 2015 to 2018). For context, the study as a whole: An earlier analysis of some 500 of the donors reported 250 to 350 Gb of sequence data and roughly 110 million unique TCR beta sequences from 150 million to 200 million T cells. A later genetic analysis used genome-wide SNP genotypes for about three fifths of the 666 donors, treating that subset as a discovery cohort. To decide whether each TCR beta V gene segment behaved as functional or pseudogenic, an earlier analysis of some 570 of the donors relied on high-throughput TCR beta sequencing. A later analysis re-examined previously published TCR beta repertoires from roughly 720 donors and added high-resolution HLA genotyping to investigate patterns of TCR occurrence. Alongside the repertoire data, information on donor age, sex, ethnicity and CMV serostatus was compiled. Using immunosequencing, the study profiled T cell repertoires from 550 to 750 subjects and related those repertoires to cytomegalovirus serostatus. In addition to the first cohort of roughly 670 subjects, a separate validation cohort of 120 different subjects was used. The number of donors typed differed by locus, with about 629-630 for A, B, C, DRB1 and DQB1, roughly 520 for DQA1, about 610 for DPA1, and some 440 for DPB1. The aim of the study was to test whether cataloging public T cell receptors could identify signatures of past pathogen exposure. About 300 gigabases of sequencing data and 70 million to 100 million unique TCR sequences were included in an early release covering about 620 HLA-typed donors. High-throughput TCR immunosequencing, statistical association of individual TCRs with disease status, and machine learning were combined to predict cytomegalovirus infection status. Of the 398 genotyped donors, 81% were placed in the genetic ancestry cluster associated with self-reported Caucasian donors. Four to six DR-DQ haplotypes were handled as single units for association and clustering, since linkage in the cohort was strong. HLA typing covered class I and class II loci at four-digit resolution. Rather than using new phenotypic data, the later analysis identified candidate immune exposures from TCR beta sequences and from how often those sequences occurred across donors. Among about 400 genotyped donors of the cohort, an average of roughly 230,000 unique TCR beta nucleotide sequences was sequenced per donor, of which about 18% were non-productive. All discovery cohort repertoires had been generated using a single sequencing platform.

What the study reported, not specific to this receptor: Seventeen rarely observed V segments, including chromosome 9 orphons, were excluded from the earlier analysis of about 610 of the donors because counts were too low. Because the 87-base-pair reads could not distinguish some IMGT-functional V segments, including TRBV6-2 and TRBV6-3, those segments were excluded. V-gene and J-gene trimming of TCR beta chains was associated with a missense DCLRE1C variant in a later genetic analysis, and the association was replicated in an independent cohort. In a later analysis, most CMV-associated TCR beta chains were found to appear HLA-restricted, with HLA associations seemingly driven largely by CMV exposure. A total of some 180 TCR beta chains were listed by the study as associated with cytomegalovirus. Roughly uniform sequencing depth across donors was assumed in presence/absence analyses, although this assumption may not hold. At a false discovery rate of 0.05, a later analysis linked 15,000 to 20,000 TCR beta sequences to specific HLA alleles. Most TCR sequences were seen in very few donors, while some public TCRs were found in many individuals. This cohort had only TCR beta chains sequenced, and the lack of alpha or paired-chain data limited which features could be detected. In a later analysis, several top co-occurrence clusters were reported to appear linked to parvovirus B19, influenza, CMV and Epstein-Barr virus. In both the original and validation cohorts, the classifier was reported to diagnose cytomegalovirus status with high specificity and sensitivity. According to a later analysis, TCR association rates differed among HLA loci, with DRB1 alleles showing the most associated TCRs and HLA-C alleles showing the fewest. A group of highly shared sequence variants was considered likely to be a technical artifact of the sequencing pipeline. In vitro tests confirmed that a few of the cytomegalovirus-associated TCR beta chains recognize cytomegalovirus antigens. CMV serostatus was the only immune exposure information available for the cohort. Correlated functional status among segregating V segments might reflect linkage disequilibrium, but an unknown experimental factor could not be ruled out. A further reported finding was that TCR beta sequences accurately predicted the HLA-A and HLA-B alleles for most subjects in the first cohort. Compared with equally common non-associated chains, HLA-associated TCR beta chains in a later analysis were more clonally expanded and had lower generation probabilities. Because HLA typing was unavailable for some donors at each locus, only the typed subset was used in association tests. When HLA alleles, especially DR and DQ, strongly co-occurred, attributing TCR associations to individual alleles was difficult. In an earlier analysis of around 500 of the donors, most TCR beta V segments appeared in productive rearrangements about 87% or about 30% of the time, broadly matching IMGT annotations. A later genetic analysis reported fewer N-insertions in productive TCRs among donors in an Asian-associated ancestry cluster than the roughly 670-donor mean. It was suggested by the authors that the approach could potentially be generalized to other disease states and immunological phenotypes.

Rearrangement joined TRBV25-1 to TRBJ2-7; TRBD2 is possibly the D segment (6 matching bases). The source material was PBMCs. This sequence was found in a woman aged 45-65 years in good health and CMV-seropositive. Here the CDR3 is given as CASSPSSPGTSYEQYF. DNA sequence: TGTGCCAGCAGTCCCTCTTCCCCCGGGACTTCCTACGAGCAGTACTTC.